These T cell receptor beta chains were read from a single sample in a study of CD8 T cells in Susac syndrome. TCRdb used MiXCR to reprocess the immunoSEQ multiplex PCR reads, holding one entry per CDR3 protein. The table records a few hundred thousand distinct CDR3 sequences, about 95% of them present only once. The source material was CD4+ T cells from PBMCs. These receptors were taken from a human donor with multiple sclerosis. Both conserved end residues are trimmed from each CDR3. The D gene is left open where the match is weak.

v_gene,d_gene,CDR3aa
TRBV25-1,-,ASSEMGGADTQY
TRBV3-1,-,ASSQGARNEQF
TRBV18,-,ASSLSGSNQPQH
TRBV20-1,-,SARVLVQETQY
TRBV12-3/TRBV12-4,-,ASSLFGGGGQTQY
TRBV5-4,TRBD2,ASSLAGTSGIYTQY
TRBV7-2,-,ASSFATAANNSPLH
TRBV18,-,ASSTKGSNQPQH
TRBV9,-,ASSPTTVAF
TRBV2,-,ASTRNEQF
TRBV5-6,-,ASSLVRQTQY
TRBV5-1,TRBD2,ASSPTGGFDIQY
TRBV7-6,-,ASSLDLFSEQY
TRBV14,-,ASSQDKSEAF
TRBV7-9,-,ASSFPDPGSGVLEQF